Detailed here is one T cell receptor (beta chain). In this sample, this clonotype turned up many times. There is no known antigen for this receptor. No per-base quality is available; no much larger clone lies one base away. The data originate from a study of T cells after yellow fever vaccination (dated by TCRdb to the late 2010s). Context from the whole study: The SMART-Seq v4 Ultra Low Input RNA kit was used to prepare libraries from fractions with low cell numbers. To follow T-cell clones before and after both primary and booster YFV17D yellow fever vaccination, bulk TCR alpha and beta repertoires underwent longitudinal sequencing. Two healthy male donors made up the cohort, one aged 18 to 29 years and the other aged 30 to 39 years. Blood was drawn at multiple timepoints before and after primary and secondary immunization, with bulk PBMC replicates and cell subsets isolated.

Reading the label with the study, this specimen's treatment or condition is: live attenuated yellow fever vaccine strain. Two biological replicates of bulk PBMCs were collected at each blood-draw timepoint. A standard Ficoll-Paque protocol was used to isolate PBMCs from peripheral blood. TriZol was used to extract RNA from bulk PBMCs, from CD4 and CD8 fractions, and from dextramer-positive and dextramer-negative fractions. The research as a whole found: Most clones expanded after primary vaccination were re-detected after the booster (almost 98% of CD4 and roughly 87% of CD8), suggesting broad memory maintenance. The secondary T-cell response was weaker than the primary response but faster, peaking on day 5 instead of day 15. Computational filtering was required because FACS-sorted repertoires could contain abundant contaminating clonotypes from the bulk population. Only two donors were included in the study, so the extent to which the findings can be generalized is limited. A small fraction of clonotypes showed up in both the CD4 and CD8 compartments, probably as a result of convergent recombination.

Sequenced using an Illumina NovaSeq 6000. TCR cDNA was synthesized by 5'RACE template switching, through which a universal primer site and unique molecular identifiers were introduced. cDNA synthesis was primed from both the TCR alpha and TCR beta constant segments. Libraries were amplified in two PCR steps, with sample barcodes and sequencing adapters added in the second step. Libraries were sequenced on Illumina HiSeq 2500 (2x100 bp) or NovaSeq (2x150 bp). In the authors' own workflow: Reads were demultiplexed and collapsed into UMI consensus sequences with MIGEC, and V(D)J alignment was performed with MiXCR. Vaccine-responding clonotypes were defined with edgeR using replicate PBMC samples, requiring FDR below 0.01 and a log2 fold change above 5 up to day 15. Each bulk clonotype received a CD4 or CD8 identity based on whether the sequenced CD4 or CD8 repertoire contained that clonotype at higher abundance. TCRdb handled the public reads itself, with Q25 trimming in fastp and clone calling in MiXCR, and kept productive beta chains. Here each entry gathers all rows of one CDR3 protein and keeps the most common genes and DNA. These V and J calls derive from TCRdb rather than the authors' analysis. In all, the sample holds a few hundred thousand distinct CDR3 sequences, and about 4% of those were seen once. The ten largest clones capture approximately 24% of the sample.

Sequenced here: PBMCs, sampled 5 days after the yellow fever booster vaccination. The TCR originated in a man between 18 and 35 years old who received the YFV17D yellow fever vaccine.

The DNA reads as follows: TGTGCCAGCAGCCCGAGCGGGGGGGAGCAGTTCTTC. The translation is CASSPSGGEQFF. The rearranged segments are TRBV5-6 and TRBJ2-1; TRBD2 fits 9 bases in the junction. CDR1 SGHDT and CDR2 YYEEEE are derived from the germline V gene. The CDR3 runs 12 amino acids, cysteine and phenylalanine included. Just the 36-base CDR3 DNA is kept, in frame starting at base 1. V is pruned by 4 bases and J by 10 bases, leaving 3 bases of the junction without a gene match.